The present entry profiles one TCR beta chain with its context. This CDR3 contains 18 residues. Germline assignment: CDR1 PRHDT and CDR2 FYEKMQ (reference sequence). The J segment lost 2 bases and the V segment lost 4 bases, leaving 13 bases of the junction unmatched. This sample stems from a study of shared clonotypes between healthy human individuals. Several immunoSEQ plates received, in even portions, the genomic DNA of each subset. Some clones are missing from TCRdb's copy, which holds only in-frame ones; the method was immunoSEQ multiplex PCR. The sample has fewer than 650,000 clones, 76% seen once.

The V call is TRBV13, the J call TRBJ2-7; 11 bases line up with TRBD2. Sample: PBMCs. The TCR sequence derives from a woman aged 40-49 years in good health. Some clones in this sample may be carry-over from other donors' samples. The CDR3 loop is CASSSPPGSSGRPYEQYF. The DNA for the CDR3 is TGTGCCAGCAGCTCCCCCCCGGGGTCTAGCGGGAGGCCCTACGAGCAGTACTTC.